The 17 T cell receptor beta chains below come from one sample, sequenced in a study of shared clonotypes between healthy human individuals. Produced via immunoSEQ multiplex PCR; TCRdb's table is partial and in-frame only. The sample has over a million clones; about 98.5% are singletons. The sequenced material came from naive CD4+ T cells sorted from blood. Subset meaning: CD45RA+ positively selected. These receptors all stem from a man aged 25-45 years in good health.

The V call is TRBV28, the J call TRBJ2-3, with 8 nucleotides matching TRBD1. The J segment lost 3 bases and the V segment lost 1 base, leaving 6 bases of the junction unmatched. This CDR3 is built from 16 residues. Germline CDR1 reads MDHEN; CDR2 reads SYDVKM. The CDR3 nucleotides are TGTGCCAGCAGTTTATCTGGGCAGGGGGCAACAGATACGCAGTATTTT. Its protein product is CASSLSGQGATDTQYF.

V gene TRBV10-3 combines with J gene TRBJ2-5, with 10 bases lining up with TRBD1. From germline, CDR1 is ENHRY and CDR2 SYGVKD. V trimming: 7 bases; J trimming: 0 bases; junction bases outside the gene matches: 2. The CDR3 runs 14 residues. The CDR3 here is CAINDRGHQETQYF. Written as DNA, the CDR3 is TGTGCCATCAACGACAGGGGGCACCAAGAGACCCAGTACTTC.

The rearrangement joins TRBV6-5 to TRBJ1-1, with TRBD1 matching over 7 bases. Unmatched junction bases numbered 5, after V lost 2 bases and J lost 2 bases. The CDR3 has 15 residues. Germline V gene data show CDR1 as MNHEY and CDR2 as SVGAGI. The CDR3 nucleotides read TGTGCCAGCAGTTACAGAAGGGGGCCTAACACTGAAGCTTTCTTT. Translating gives CASSYRRGPNTEAFF.

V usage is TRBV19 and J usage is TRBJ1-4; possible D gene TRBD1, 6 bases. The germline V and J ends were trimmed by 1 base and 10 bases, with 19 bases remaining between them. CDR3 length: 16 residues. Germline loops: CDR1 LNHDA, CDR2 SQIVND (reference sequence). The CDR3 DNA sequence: TGTGCCAGTAGTATAGTTCGCGGGACAAGGACAGTAAAACTGTTTTTT. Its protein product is CASSIVRGTRTVKLFF.

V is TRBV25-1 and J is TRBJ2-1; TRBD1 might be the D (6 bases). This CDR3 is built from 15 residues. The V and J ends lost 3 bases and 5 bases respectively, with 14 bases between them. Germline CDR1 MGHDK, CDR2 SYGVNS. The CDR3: CASSDNTGPNNEQFF. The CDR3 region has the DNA TGTGCCAGCAGTGATAACACAGGGCCAAACAATGAGCAGTTCTTC.

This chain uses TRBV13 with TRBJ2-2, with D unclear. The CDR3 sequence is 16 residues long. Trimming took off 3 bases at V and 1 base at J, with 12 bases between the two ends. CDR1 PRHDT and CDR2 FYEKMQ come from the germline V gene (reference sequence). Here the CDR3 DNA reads TGTGCCAGCAGCTTTGACGGTCCCGGGAACACCGGGGAGCTGTTTTTT. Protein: CASSFDGPGNTGELFF.

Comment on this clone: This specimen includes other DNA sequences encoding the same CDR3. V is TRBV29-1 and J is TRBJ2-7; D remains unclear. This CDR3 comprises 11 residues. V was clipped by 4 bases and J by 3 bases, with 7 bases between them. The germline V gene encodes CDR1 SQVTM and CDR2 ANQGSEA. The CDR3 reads CSVVVSYEQYF. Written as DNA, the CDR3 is TGCAGCGTTGTCGTCAGCTACGAGCAGTACTTC.

The CDR3: CASSLFGGPNTEAFF. Here the CDR3 DNA reads TGTGCCAGCAGTTTATTTGGGGGCCCGAACACTGAAGCTTTCTTT. The chain recombines TRBV27 with TRBJ1-1; tentatively, D is TRBD1 (6 bases). There are 15 residues in the CDR3. V dropped 1 base and J dropped 1 base, with 10 bases sitting between them. From germline, CDR1 is MNHEY and CDR2 SMNVEV (reference sequence).

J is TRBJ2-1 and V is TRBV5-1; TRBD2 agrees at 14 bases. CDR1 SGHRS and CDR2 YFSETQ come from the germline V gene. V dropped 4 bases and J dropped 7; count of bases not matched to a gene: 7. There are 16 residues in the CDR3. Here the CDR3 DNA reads TGCGCCAGCAGCCCCGGGACTAGCGGGAGTTCGAATGAGCAGTTCTTC. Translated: CASSPGTSGSSNEQFF.

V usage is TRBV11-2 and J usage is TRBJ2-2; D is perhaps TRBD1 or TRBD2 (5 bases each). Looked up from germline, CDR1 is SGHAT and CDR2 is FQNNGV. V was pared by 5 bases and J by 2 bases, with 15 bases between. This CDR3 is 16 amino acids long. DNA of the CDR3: TGTGCCAGCAGCATTCGTCCCGGGACCAACACCGGGGAGCTGTTTTTT. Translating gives CASSIRPGTNTGELFF.

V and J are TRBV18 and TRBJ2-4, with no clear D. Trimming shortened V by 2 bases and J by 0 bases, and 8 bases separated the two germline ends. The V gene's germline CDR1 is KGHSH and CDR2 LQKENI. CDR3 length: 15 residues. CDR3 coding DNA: TGTGCCAGCTCACCAGGAGCCCTAGCCAAAAACATTCAGTACTTC. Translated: CASSPGALAKNIQYF.

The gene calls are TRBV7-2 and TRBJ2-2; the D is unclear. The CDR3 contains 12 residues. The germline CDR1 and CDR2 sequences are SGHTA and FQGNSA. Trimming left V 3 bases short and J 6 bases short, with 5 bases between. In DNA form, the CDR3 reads TGTGCCAGCAGCTTTCGGTCCGGGGAGCTGTTTTTT. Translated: CASSFRSGELFF. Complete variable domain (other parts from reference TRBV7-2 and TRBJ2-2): GAGVSQSPSNKVTEKGKDVELRCDPISGHTALYWYRQSLGQGLEFLIYFQGNSAPDKSGLPSDRFSAERTGGSVSTLTIQRTQQEDSAVYLCASSFRSGELFFGEGSRLTVL.

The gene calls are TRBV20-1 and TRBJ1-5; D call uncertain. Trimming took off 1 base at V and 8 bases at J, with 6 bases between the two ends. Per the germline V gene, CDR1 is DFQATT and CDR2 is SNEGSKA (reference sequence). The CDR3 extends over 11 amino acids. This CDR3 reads CSARGREPQHF. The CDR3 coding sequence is TGCAGTGCTAGAGGGCGGGAGCCCCAGCATTTT.

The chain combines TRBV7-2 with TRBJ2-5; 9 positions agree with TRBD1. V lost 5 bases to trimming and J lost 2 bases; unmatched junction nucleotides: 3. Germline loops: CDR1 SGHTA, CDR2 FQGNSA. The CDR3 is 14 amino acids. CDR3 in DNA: TGTGCCAGCAGCCCGGGACAGGGTCAAGAGACCCAGTACTTC. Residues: CASSPGQGQETQYF.

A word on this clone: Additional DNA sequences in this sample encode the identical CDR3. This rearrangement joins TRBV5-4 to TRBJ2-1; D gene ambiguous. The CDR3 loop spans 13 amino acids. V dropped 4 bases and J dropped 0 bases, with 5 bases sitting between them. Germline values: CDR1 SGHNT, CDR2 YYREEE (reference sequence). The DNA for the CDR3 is TGTGCCAGCAGCCCTCCCTCCTACAATGAGCAGTTCTTC. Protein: CASSPPSYNEQFF.

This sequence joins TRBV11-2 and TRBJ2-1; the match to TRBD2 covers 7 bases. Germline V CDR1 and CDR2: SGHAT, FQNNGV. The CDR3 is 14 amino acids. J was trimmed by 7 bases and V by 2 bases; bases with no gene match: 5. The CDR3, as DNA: TGTGCCAGCAGCTTACGGGGAGGGCCGAATGAGCAGTTCTTC. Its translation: CASSLRGGPNEQFF.

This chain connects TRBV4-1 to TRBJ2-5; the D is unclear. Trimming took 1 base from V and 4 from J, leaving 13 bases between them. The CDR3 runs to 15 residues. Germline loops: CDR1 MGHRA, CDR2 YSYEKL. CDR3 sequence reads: CASSQGRASRETQYF. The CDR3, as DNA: TGCGCCAGCAGCCAAGGTAGAGCCAGTAGAGAGACCCAGTACTTC.